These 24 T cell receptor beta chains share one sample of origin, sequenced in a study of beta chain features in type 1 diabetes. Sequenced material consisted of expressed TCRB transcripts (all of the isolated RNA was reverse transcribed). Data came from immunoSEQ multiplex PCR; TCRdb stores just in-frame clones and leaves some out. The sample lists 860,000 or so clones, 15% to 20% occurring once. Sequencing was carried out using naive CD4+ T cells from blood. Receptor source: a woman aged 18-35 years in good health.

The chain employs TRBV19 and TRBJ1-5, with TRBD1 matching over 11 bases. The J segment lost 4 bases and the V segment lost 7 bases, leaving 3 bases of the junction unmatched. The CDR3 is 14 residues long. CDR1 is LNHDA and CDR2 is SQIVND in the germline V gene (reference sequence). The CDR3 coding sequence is TGTGCCAGTAAAGGGACAGGGGGTAATCAGCCCCAGCATTTT. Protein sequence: CASKGTGGNQPQHF.

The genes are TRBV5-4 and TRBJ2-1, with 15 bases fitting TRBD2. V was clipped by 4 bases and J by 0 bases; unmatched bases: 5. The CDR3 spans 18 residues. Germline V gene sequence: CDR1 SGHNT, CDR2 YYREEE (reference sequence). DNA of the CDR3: TGTGCCAGCAGCGAAGGGACTAGCGGGGGGAGCTCCTACAATGAGCAGTTCTTC. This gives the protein CASSEGTSGGSSYNEQFF.

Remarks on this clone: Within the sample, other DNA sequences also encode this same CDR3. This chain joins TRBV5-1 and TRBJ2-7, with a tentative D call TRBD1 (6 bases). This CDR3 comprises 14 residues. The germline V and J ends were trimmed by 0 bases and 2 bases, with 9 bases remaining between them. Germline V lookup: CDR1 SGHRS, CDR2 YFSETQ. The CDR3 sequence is CASSLGQETYEQYF. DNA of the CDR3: TGCGCCAGCAGCTTGGGACAGGAAACCTACGAGCAGTACTTC. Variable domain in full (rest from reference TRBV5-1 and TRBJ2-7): KAGVTQTPRYLIKTRGQQVTLSCSPISGHRSVSWYQQTPGQGLQFLFEYFSETQRNKGNFPGRFSGRQFSNSRSEMNVSTLELGDSALYLCASSLGQETYEQYFGPGTRLTVT.

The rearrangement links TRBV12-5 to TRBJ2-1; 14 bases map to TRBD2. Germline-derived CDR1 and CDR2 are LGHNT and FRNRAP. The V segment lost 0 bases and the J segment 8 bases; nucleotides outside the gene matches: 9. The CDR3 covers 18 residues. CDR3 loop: CASGLVVGTSGRGDEQFF. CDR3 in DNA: TGTGCTAGTGGTTTGGTGGTCGGGACTAGCGGGAGAGGCGATGAGCAGTTCTTC.

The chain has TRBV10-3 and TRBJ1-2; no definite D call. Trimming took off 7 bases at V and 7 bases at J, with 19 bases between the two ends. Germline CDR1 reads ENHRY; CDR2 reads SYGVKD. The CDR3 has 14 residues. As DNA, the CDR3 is TGTGCCATCACCGCGGGTTCCCCAGAGCGTGGCTACACCTTC. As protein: CAITAGSPERGYTF.

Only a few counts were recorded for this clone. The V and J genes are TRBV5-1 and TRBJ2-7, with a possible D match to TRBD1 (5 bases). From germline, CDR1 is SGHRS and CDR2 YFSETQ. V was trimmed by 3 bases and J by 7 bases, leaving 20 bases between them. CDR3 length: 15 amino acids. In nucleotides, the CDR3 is TGCGCCAGCAGCTACGACCAAATGACAGTGAGGGAGCAGTACTTC. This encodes CASSYDQMTVREQYF.

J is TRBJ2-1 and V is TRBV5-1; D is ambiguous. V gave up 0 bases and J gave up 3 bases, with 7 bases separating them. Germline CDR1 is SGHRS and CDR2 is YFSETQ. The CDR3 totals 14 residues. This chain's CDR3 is CASSLEASYNEQFF. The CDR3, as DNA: TGCGCCAGCAGCTTGGAGGCTAGCTACAATGAGCAGTTCTTC. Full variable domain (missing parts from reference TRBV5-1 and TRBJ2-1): KAGVTQTPRYLIKTRGQQVTLSCSPISGHRSVSWYQQTPGQGLQFLFEYFSETQRNKGNFPGRFSGRQFSNSRSEMNVSTLELGDSALYLCASSLEASYNEQFFGPGTRLTVL.

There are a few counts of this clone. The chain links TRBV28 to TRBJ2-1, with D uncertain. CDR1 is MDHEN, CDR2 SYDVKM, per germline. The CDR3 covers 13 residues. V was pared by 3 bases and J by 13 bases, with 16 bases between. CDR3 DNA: TGTGCCAGCAGTTTCCAGACCCCGACGAGACAGTTCTTC. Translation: CASSFQTPTRQFF.

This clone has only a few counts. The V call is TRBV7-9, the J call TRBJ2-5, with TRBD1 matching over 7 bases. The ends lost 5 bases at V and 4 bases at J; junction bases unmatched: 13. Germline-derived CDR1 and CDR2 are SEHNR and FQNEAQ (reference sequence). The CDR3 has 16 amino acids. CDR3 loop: CASSLYRGQRRETQYF. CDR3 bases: TGTGCCAGCAGCCTATACCGGGGACAGCGGCGAGAGACCCAGTACTTC.

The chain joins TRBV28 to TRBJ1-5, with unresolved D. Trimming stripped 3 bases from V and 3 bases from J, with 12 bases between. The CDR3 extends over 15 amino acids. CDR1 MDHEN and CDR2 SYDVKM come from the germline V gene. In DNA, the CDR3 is TGTGCCAGCAGTTTCGCCGGTCGTGCCAATCAGCCCCAGCATTTT. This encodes CASSFAGRANQPQHF. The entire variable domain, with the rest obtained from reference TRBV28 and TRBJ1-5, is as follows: DVKVTQSSRYLVKRTGEKVFLECVQDMDHENMFWYRQDPGLGLRLIYFSYDVKMKEKGDIPEGYSVSREKKERFSLILESASTNQTSMYLCASSFAGRANQPQHFGDGTRLSIL.

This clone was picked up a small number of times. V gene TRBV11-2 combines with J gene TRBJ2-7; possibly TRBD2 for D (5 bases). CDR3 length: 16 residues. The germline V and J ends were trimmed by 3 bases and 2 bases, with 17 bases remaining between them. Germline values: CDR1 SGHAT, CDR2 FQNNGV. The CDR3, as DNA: TGTGCCAGCAGCTTCGCCGGAAGAGGGAAAACCTACGAGCAGTACTTC. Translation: CASSFAGRGKTYEQYF.

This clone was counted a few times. CDR3 protein: CASTGERGSYNEQFF. The CDR3 DNA reads as TGTGCCAGCACCGGAGAGCGGGGGTCCTACAATGAGCAGTTCTTC. V gene TRBV7-2 combines with J gene TRBJ2-1; TRBD2 agrees at 8 bases. Looked up from germline, CDR1 is SGHTA and CDR2 is FQGNSA. V shed 7 bases and J 1 base; nucleotides not matched to a gene: 6. The CDR3 runs to 15 residues.

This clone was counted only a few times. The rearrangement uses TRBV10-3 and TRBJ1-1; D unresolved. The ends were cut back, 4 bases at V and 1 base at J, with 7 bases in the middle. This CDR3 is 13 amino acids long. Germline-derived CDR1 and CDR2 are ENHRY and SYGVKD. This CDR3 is CAISGEQNTEAFF. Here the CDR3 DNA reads TGTGCCATCAGTGGAGAACAGAACACTGAAGCTTTCTTT.

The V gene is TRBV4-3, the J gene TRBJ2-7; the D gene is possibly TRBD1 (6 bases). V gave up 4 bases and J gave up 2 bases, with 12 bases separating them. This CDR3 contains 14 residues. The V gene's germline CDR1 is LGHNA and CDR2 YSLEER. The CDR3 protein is CASSLDRGAYEQYF. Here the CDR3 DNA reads TGCGCCAGCAGCCTGGACAGAGGCGCCTACGAGCAGTACTTC.

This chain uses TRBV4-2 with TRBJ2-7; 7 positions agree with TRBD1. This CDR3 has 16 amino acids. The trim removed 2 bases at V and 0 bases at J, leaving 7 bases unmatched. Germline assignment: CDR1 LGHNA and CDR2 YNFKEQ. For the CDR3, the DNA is TGTGCCAGCAGCCAATGGCCCAGGGGGAACTCCTACGAGCAGTACTTC. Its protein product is CASSQWPRGNSYEQYF.

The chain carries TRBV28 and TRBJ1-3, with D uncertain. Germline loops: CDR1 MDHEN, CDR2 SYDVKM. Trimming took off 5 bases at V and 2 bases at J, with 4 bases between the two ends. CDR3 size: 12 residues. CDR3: CASSLAGNTIYF. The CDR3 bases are TGTGCCAGCAGTCTGGCTGGAAACACCATATATTTT.

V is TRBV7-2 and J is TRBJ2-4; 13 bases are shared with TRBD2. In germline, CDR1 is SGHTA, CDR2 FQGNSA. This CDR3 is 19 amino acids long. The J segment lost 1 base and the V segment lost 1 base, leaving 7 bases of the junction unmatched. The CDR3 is CASSLGGLAGVSAKNIQYF. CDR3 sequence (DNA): TGTGCCAGCAGCTTAGGTGGACTAGCGGGAGTATCTGCCAAAAACATTCAGTACTTC.

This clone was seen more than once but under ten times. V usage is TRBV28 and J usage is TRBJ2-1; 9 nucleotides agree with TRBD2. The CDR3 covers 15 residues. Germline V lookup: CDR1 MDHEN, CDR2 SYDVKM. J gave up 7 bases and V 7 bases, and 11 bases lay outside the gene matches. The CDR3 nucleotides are TGTGCCAGCACCCCCCTAGCGGGAAGGTCGAATGAGCAGTTCTTC. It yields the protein CASTPLAGRSNEQFF.

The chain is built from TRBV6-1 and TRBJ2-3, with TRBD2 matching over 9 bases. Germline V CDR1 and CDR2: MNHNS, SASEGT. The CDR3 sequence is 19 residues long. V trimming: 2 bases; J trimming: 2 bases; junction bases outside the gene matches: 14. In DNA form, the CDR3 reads TGTGCCAGCAGTGAAAAGGGTCGAGGACTAGCGCGGGCCACAGATACGCAGTATTTT. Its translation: CASSEKGRGLARATDTQYF.

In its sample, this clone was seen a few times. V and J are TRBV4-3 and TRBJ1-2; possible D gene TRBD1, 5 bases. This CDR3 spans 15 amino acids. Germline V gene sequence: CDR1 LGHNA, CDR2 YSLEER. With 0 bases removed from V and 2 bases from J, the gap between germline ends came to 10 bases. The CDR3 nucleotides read TGCGCCAGCAGCCAAGAATGGGGCGGGAACTATGGCTACACCTTC. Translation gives CASSQEWGGNYGYTF.

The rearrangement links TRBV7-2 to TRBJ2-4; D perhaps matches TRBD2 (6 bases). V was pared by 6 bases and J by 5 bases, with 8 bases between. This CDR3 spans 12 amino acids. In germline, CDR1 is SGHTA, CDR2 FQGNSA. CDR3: CASRSGQNIQYF. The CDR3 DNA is TGTGCCAGCAGAAGCGGGCAAAACATTCAGTACTTC.

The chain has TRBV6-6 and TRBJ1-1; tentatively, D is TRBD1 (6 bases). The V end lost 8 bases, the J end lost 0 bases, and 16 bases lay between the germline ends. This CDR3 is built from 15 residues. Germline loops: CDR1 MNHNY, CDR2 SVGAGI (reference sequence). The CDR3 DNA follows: TGTGCCAGCGGCACAGGGCCAATAATGAACACTGAAGCTTTCTTT. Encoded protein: CASGTGPIMNTEAFF.

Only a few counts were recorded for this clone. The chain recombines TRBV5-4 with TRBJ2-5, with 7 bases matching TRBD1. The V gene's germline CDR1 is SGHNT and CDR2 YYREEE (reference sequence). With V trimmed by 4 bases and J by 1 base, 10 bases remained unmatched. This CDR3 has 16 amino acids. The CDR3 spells CASSARTGASQETQYF. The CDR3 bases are TGTGCCAGCAGCGCCCGGACAGGAGCGAGCCAAGAGACCCAGTACTTC.

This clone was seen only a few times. This chain's CDR3 is CASGLYTGELFF. CDR3 nucleotides: TGTGCTAGTGGTCTCTATACCGGGGAGCTGTTTTTT. The chain joins TRBV12-5 to TRBJ2-2; D is ambiguous. Trimming shortened V by 5 bases and J by 5 bases, and 6 bases separated the two germline ends. Germline lookup yields CDR1 LGHNT and CDR2 FRNRAP. The CDR3 extends over 12 amino acids.